Presented here are 8 T cell receptor beta chains from one specimen sequenced in a study of blood T cells in healthy people across ages. A second roughly 6 to 12 cycle PCR used barcoded and J-beta primers. TCRdb reanalysed the 5' RACE reads using MiXCR and keeps one entry per CDR3 protein. The table includes 1.5 million to 2 million distinct CDR3 sequences, roughly 52% detected once. The sequenced sample consisted of blood. All receptors derive from a woman aged 35 to 49 in good health.

The CDR3 protein is CASSYARPGPRGQETQYF. CDR3 DNA: TGTGCCAGCAGTTACGCTCGACCGGGACCGAGGGGCCAAGAGACCCAGTACTTC. The rearrangement uses TRBV6-2 or TRBV6-3 and TRBJ2-5; D may be TRBD1 or TRBD2 (5 bases each). Per the germline V gene, CDR1 is MNHEY and CDR2 is SVGEGT. This CDR3 is 18 amino acids long. The V gene lost 2 bases and the J gene lost 1 base, with 20 bases spanning the gap.

The gene calls are TRBV4-2 and TRBJ2-7; no firm D call. CDR3 length: 16 residues. Germline V CDR1 and CDR2: LGHNA, YNFKEQ. V was cut by 0 bases and J by 0 bases, with 12 bases left in between. Here the CDR3 DNA reads TGTGCCAGCAGCCAAGATCGTGCCCTTAGCTCCTACGAGCAGTACTTC. Amino acids: CASSQDRALSSYEQYF.

This clonotype was counted between two and nine times. V gene TRBV29-1 combines with J gene TRBJ2-5; 8 bases agree with TRBD1. Germline loops: CDR1 SQVTM, CDR2 ANQGSEA. The CDR3 spans 15 residues. With 6 bases clipped from V and 0 bases from J, the junction kept 9 bases outside the gene matches. CDR3 protein: CSVLTRTGYQETQYF. CDR3 nucleotides: TGCAGCGTCCTAACCCGGACAGGGTACCAAGAGACCCAGTACTTC.

The rearrangement uses TRBV12-3 or TRBV12-4 and TRBJ1-4, with unresolved D. Trimming left V 8 bases short and J 0 bases short, with 10 bases between. This CDR3 contains 14 residues. CDR3 in DNA: TGTGCCAGCGGCCCCCTTGCAACTAATGAAAAACTGTTTTTT. Residues: CASGPLATNEKLFF.

This sequence joins TRBV27 and TRBJ2-2; D tentatively reads TRBD1 or TRBD2 (6 bases each). Per germline, CDR1 MNHEY and CDR2 SMNVEV (reference sequence). This CDR3 contains 16 residues. Between the trimmed V and J ends, which lost 3 bases and 4 bases, there was a span of 15 bases. The CDR3 sequence: CASSFLTGASTGELFF. CDR3 DNA: TGTGCCAGCAGTTTTTTGACGGGGGCGTCCACCGGGGAGCTGTTTTTT.

The gene calls are TRBV11-1 and TRBJ1-6, with no clear D. CDR3 length: 14 amino acids. Germline CDR1 is SGHAT and CDR2 is FQDESV (reference sequence). Trimming removed 1 base at V and 7 bases at J, with 8 bases between. Here the CDR3 DNA reads TGTGCCAGCAGCTTAGAGCTGGGGAATTCACCCCTCCACTTT. This gives the protein CASSLELGNSPLHF.

V usage is TRBV15 and J usage is TRBJ1-1; D gene uncertain. Trimming removed 1 base from V and 2 bases from J, with 5 bases in between. The CDR3 totals 13 residues. Germline CDR1 reads LNHNV; CDR2 reads YYDKDF (reference sequence). CDR3 in amino acids: CATSRGGNTEAFF. Written as DNA, the CDR3 is TGTGCCACCAGCAGAGGCGGCAACACTGAAGCTTTCTTT.

The chain uses TRBV6-6 and TRBJ2-1; 7 nucleotides align to TRBD2. The assigned J gene may be wrong: the sequence end matches TRBJ2-7 better. The CDR3 loop spans 17 amino acids. Per the germline V gene, CDR1 is MNHNY and CDR2 is SVGAGI (reference sequence). CDR3 nucleotide sequence: TGTGCCAGCAGTTACACCGGAGCGGGGAGCTCCTACAATGAGCAGTACTTC. This gives the protein CASSYTGAGSSYNEQYF.